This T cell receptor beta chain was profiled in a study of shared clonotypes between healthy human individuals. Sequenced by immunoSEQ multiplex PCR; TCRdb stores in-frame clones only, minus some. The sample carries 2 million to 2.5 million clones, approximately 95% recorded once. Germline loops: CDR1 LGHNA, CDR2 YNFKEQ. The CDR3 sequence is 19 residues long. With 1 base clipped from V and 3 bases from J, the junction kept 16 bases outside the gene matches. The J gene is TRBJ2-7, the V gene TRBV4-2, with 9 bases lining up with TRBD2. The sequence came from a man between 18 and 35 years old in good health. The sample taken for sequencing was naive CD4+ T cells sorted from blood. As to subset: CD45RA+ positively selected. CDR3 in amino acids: CASSQVRSKGGGADYEQYF. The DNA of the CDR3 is TGTGCCAGCAGCCAAGTCCGATCTAAGGGCGGGGGGGCCGACTACGAGCAGTACTTC.